This T cell receptor beta chain was identified during a study of T cell responses to AZD1222 COVID-19 vaccine. Study context: Doses given second, at about 4 or about 12 weeks, were pooled.

Findings of the study overall: Among the donors, most were white British and more were female, and clonal diversity was possibly underestimated. The study identified only a handful of AZD1222 recipients as seropositive at baseline.

The J segment lost 7 bases and the V segment lost 1 base, leaving 10 bases of the junction unmatched. The CDR3 is 16 amino acids. Germline V gives CDR1 SGHVS, CDR2 FNYEAQ. This clone appeared once. Its target is not known. Method: immunoSEQ multiplex PCR; TCRdb's copy keeps in-frame clones and lacks some. The table lists some 120,000 clones, approximately 83% of them singletons. The chain combines TRBV7-6 with TRBJ2-1; 7 positions match TRBD1. The specimen was peripheral blood, collected on day 0 of AZD1222 vaccination. The receptor's source is an adult in good health. The CDR3 loop is CASSLVTGPRINEQFF. The DNA of the CDR3 is TGTGCCAGCAGCTTAGTGACAGGGCCCAGAATAAATGAGCAGTTCTTC.